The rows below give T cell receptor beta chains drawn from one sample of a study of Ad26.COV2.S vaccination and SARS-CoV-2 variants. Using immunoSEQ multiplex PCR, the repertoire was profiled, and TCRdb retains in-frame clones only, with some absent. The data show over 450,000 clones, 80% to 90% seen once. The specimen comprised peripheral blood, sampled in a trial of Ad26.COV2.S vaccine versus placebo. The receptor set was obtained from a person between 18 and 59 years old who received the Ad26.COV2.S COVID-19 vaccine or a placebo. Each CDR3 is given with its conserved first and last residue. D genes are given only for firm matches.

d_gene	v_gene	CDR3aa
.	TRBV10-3	CAISDLGGPDTGELFF
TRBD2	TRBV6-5	CATRGDPGGRNIQYF
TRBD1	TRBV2	CASSATGTGLNYGYTF
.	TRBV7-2	CASSRGYNQPQHF
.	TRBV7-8	CASSFGTVMNTEAFF
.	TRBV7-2	CASSLGGGVYETQYF
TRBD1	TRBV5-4	CASRTGTGFTREFF
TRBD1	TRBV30	CAYRPRTGWEQYF
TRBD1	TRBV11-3	CASSFQTGKSYEQYF
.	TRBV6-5	CASSYSTASSYNEQFF
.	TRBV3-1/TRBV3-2	CASSPGTYGYTF
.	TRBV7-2	CASSSTRGLGETQYF
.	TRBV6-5	CASSFNHYNEQFF
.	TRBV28	CASIPPRGGYTF
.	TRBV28	CASNRAGKTGEQYF
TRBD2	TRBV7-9	CASSLREVSTDTQYF
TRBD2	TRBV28	CASRPTIAGGPDTQYF
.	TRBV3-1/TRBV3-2	CASSPSNEKLFF
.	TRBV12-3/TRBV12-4	CASRQGGEKLFF
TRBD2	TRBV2	CASLRVPGTTLLNEQFF
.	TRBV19	CASRTEVNTEAFF